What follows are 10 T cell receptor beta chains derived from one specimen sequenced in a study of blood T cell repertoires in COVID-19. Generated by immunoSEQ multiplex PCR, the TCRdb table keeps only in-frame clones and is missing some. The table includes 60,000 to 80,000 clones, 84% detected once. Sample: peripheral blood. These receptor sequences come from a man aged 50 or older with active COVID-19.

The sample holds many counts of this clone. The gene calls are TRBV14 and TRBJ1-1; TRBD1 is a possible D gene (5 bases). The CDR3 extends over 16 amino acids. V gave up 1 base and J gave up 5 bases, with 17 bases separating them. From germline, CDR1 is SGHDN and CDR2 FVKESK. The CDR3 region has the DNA TGTGCCAGCAGCCAAGGGGTAAGGGGCGCTGCGACTGAAGCTTTCTTT. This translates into CASSQGVRGAATEAFF.

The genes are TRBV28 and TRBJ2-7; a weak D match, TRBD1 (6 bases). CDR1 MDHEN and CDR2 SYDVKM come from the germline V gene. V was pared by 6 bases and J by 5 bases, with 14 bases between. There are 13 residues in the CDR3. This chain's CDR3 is CASRTYREHEQYF. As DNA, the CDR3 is TGTGCCAGCAGAACCTACAGGGAACACGAGCAGTACTTC.

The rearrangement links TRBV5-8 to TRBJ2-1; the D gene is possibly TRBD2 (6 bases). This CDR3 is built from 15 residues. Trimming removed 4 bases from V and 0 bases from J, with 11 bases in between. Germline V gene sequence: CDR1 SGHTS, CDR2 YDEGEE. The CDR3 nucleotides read TGTGCCAGCAGCCCCGACGGGAGCTCCTACAATGAGCAGTTCTTC. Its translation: CASSPDGSSYNEQFF.

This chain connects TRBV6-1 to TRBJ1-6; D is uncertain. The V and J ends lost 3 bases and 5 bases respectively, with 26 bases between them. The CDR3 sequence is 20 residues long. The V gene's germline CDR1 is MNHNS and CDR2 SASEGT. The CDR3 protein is CASSDRPWIRRESDNSPLHF. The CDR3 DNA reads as TGTGCCAGCAGTGACAGGCCTTGGATCCGACGGGAGAGCGATAATTCACCCCTCCACTTT.

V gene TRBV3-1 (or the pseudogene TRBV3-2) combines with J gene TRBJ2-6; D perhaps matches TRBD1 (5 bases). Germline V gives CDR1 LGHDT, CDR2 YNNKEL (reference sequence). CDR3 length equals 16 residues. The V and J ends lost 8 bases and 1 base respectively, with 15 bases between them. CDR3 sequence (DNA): TGTGCCAGCTCTGACAGCCGCTTTTCTGGGGCCAACGTCCTGACTTTC. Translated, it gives CASSDSRFSGANVLTF.

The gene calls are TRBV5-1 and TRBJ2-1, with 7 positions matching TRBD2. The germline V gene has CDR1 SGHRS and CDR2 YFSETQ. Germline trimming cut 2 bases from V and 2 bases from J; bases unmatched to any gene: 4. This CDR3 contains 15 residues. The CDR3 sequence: CASSFSGNPYNEQFF. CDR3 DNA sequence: TGCGCCAGCAGCTTCAGCGGGAACCCCTACAATGAGCAGTTCTTC. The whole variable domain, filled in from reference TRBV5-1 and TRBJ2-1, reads KAGVTQTPRYLIKTRGQQVTLSCSPISGHRSVSWYQQTPGQGLQFLFEYFSETQRNKGNFPGRFSGRQFSNSRSEMNVSTLELGDSALYLCASSFSGNPYNEQFFGPGTRLTVL.

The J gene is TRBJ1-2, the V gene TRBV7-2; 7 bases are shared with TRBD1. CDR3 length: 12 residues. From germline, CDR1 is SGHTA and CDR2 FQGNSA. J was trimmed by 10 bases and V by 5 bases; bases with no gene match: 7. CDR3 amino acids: CASSLTTGVYTF. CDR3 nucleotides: TGTGCCAGCAGCCTGACTACAGGGGTCTACACCTTC.

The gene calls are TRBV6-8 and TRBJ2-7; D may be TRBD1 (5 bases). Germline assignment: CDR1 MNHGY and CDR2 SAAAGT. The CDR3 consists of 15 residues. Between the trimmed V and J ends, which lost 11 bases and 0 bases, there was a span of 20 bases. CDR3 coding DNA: TGTGCCCGTGCCAGGGTACAGGCCAGCTCCTACGAGCAGTACTTC. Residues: CARARVQASSYEQYF.

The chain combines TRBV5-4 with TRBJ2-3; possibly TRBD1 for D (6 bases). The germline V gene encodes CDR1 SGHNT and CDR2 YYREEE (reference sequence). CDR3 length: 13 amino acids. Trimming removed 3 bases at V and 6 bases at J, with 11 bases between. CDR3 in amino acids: CASSWNREDTQYF. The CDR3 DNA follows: TGTGCCAGCAGCTGGAACAGGGAGGATACGCAGTATTTT.

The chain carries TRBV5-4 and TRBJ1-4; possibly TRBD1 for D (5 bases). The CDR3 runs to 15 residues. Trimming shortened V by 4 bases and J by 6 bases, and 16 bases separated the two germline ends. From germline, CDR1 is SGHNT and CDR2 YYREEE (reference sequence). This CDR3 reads CASSRQEGGDEKLFF. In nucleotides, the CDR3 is TGTGCCAGCAGCCGACAAGAGGGAGGGGATGAAAAACTGTTTTTT.